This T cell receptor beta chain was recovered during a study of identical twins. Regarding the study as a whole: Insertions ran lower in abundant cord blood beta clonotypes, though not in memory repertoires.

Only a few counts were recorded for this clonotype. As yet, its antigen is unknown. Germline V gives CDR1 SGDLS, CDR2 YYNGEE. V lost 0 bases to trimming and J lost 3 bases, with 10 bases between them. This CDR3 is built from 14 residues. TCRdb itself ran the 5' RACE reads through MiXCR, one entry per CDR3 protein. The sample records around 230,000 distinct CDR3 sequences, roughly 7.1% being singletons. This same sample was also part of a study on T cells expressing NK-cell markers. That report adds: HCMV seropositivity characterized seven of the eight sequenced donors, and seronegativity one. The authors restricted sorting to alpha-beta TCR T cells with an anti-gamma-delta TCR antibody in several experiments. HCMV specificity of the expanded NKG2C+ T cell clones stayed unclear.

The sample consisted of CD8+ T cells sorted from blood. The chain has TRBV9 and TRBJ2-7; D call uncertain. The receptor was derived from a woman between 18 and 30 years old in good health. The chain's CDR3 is CASSVAPFLYEQYF. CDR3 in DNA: TGTGCCAGCAGCGTAGCCCCCTTTCTCTACGAGCAGTACTTC.